A selection of T cell receptor beta chains follows, all from one sample in a study of CD8+ T cells in alopecia areata. Some clones are missing from TCRdb's copy, which holds only in-frame ones; the method was immunoSEQ multiplex PCR. The sample records roughly 180,000 clones, 53% being singletons. Sample: CD8+ T cells sorted from blood, taken at week 24, from a patient treated with tofacitinib. The source is a human donor with alopecia areata. The CDR3 runs from the conserved cysteine through the conserved F or W. Each record gives: CDR3 DNA, CDR3 protein, J gene, V gene, clone size, D gene. D genes are given only for firm matches. The size entry is marked missing in some rows and otherwise reads once, few, many or a size class.

TGCAGCGCTGACGAAACAGGACTCATGAACACTGAAGCTTTCTTT	CSADETGLMNTEAFF	TRBJ1-1	TRBV29-1	few	-
TGTGCCATCAGCGACTTGAACACCGGGGAGCTGTTTTTT	CAISDLNTGELFF	TRBJ2-2	TRBV10-3	few	-
TGTGCCAGCAGCTTAGCGGCGGGTCTCGAAGAGTACTTC	CASSLAAGLEEYF	TRBJ2-7	TRBV7-9	-	-
TGTGCCTGGAATGTGGGACGGGGGATTAACTATGGCTACACCTTC	CAWNVGRGINYGYTF	TRBJ1-2	TRBV30	-	-
TGTGCCACCAGCAGAGAGCAGGGCAAAGATACGCAGTATTTT	CATSREQGKDTQYF	TRBJ2-3	TRBV15	-	-
TGTGCCAGCAGCTTAGAGGGACTAGCGGGGGGGCTGACCCAGTACTTC	CASSLEGLAGGLTQYF	TRBJ2-5	TRBV11-2	-	TRBD2
TGTGCCAGCTCACCACATGACAGGGGGAACACTGAAGCTTTCTTT	CASSPHDRGNTEAFF	TRBJ1-1	TRBV18	-	TRBD1
TGTGCCAGCAGCTCCTCGCGGGGGGGGCTAGCCGGGGAGCTGTTTTTT	CASSSSRGGLAGELFF	TRBJ2-2	TRBV7-8	few	TRBD2
TGTGCCACCAGCATTTTCAGGGGAAGCGAGCAGTACTTC	CATSIFRGSEQYF	TRBJ2-7	TRBV15	-	-
TGTGCCAGCAGTGTAGCGGGGGGCTCCTACGAGCAGTACTTC	CASSVAGGSYEQYF	TRBJ2-7	TRBV28	-	TRBD2
TGTGCCTGGAAGAGGGCAGGGATGAACACTGAAGCTTTCTTT	CAWKRAGMNTEAFF	TRBJ1-1	TRBV30	-	-
TGTGCCACCAGACAGGGGGCAGACACTGAAGCTTTCTTT	CATRQGADTEAFF	TRBJ1-1	TRBV10-3	-	TRBD1
TGTGCCTGGGGGTCAGATACGCAGTATTTT	CAWGSDTQYF	TRBJ2-3	TRBV30	-	-
TGCAGCGTAGCAGGGAGGGGTAAATACAATGAGCAGTTCTTC	CSVAGRGKYNEQFF	TRBJ2-1	TRBV29-1	-	TRBD2
TGCAGCGTTGTCGCGACAAGCTACGAGCAGTACTTC	CSVVATSYEQYF	TRBJ2-7	TRBV29-1	-	-
TGTGCCAGCAGTTTAGGCCAGTCCTACGAGCAGTACTTC	CASSLGQSYEQYF	TRBJ2-7	TRBV27	few	-
TGTGCCAGCAGCGCCCGCGCCGTTGACATTCAGTACTTC	CASSARAVDIQYF	TRBJ2-4	TRBV7-2	few	-
TGTGCCTGGACAGGGAACAATGAGCAGTTCTTC	CAWTGNNEQFF	TRBJ2-1	TRBV30	-	-
TGCAGCTTAAGGACAGGGAATAACACTGAAGCTTTCTTT	CSLRTGNNTEAFF	TRBJ1-1	TRBV29-1	-	TRBD1
TGTGCCAGCAGCCCCCGGTGGAGCTCCTACGAGCAGTACTTC	CASSPRWSSYEQYF	TRBJ2-7	TRBV7-6	-	-
TGTGCCTGGAGTGTAATGGGGGAGCTGTTTTTT	CAWSVMGELFF	TRBJ2-2	TRBV30	once	-
TGTGCCAGCAGTGTTCACGAGCAGTACTTC	CASSVHEQYF	TRBJ2-7	TRBV2	-	-
TGTGCCAGCAGCCAAGAGAGGGCGGGCCGAGAGCAGTTCTTC	CASSQERAGREQFF	TRBJ2-1	TRBV14	-	-
TGCGCCAGCAGCCAAGACGCGGGGGAGTGGTCTGGCTACACCTTC	CASSQDAGEWSGYTF	TRBJ1-2	TRBV4-3	few	-
TGTGCCACCAGCAGGGACACCTACGAGCAGTACTTC	CATSRDTYEQYF	TRBJ2-7	TRBV15	-	-
TGTGCCAGCAGCCCCTCCCGAGCGGGGGACAAGAGCTCCTACAATGAGCAGTTCTTC	CASSPSRAGDKSSYNEQFF	TRBJ2-1	TRBV7-9	few	TRBD2
TGTGCCAGCAGCTTAGATCGTGACAGCGACTCTGGAAACACCATATATTTT	CASSLDRDSDSGNTIYF	TRBJ1-3	TRBV11-2	once	-
TGTGCCAGCAGCCTAAATATCGTCGGGGAGCTGTTTTTT	CASSLNIVGELFF	TRBJ2-2	TRBV13	-	-
TGTGCCAGCAGCCAAGGTCCCGGGAGCAATGAGCAGTTCTTC	CASSQGPGSNEQFF	TRBJ2-1	TRBV7-8	-	-
TGCAGCGTGGCCAGCGGAATAAGCTATGGCTACACCTTC	CSVASGISYGYTF	TRBJ1-2	TRBV29-1	-	-
TGTGCCAGCAGCCCCCTGGGCAGGGATGGCTACACCTTC	CASSPLGRDGYTF	TRBJ1-2	TRBV7-9	few	-
TGTGCCAGCAGCTCAGGGACAGGGAGCACTTATAATTCACCCCTCCACTTT	CASSSGTGSTYNSPLHF	TRBJ1-6	TRBV11-2	-	TRBD1
TGTGCCTGGAGCGGGCAGGGGAACACTGAAGCTTTCTTT	CAWSGQGNTEAFF	TRBJ1-1	TRBV30	-	-
TGCGCCAGCAGCCAAGATAACAGGATGAACACTGAAGCTTTCTTT	CASSQDNRMNTEAFF	TRBJ1-1	TRBV4-3	few	-
TGTGCCAGCAGTTTAGGGGCCTCAGGGGACCTAAGTAGGGCGGCGGAGGACACTGAAGCTTTCTTT	CASSLGASGDLSRAAEDTEAFF	TRBJ1-1	TRBV28	-	-
TGCAGCGACGTTGGGAACTATGGCTACACCTTC	CSDVGNYGYTF	TRBJ1-2	TRBV29-1	-	-
TGTGCCAGCAGTGAGTCTATCGGCAATGAGCAGTTCTTC	CASSESIGNEQFF	TRBJ2-1	TRBV2	-	-
TGTGCCAGCAGTCCATCCACAGGAGAAGCTAACTATGGCTACACCTTC	CASSPSTGEANYGYTF	TRBJ1-2	TRBV27	-	-
TGTGCCAGCAGTGAAGCTACGAGCGGGGTCTACGAGCAGTACTTC	CASSEATSGVYEQYF	TRBJ2-7	TRBV2	-	TRBD2
TGTGCCAGCAGAGGGCAAGGGGCTGAGCAGTTCTTC	CASRGQGAEQFF	TRBJ2-1	TRBV27	-	-
TGTGCCTGGAGTCCGGGACAACCTAACTATGGCTACACCTTC	CAWSPGQPNYGYTF	TRBJ1-2	TRBV30	-	-
TGTGCCAGCAGTCAGACAGGGTCGATAGCCCAGCATTTT	CASSQTGSIAQHF	TRBJ1-5	TRBV25-1	-	TRBD1
TGCAGCGTCCTCAGAATGTCTACCACTGAAGCTTTCTTT	CSVLRMSTTEAFF	TRBJ1-1	TRBV29-1	few	-
TGTGCCTGGAGTGGTTCGAACAGTGCGACCTACGAGCAGTACTTC	CAWSGSNSATYEQYF	TRBJ2-7	TRBV30	-	-
TGTGCCTGGAAGGGCGGGACTAGCAGATACAATGAGCAGTTCTTC	CAWKGGTSRYNEQFF	TRBJ2-1	TRBV30	-	TRBD2
TGCGCCAGCAGCCAAGCGGGCTCTAACTATGGCTACACCTTC	CASSQAGSNYGYTF	TRBJ1-2	TRBV4-3	-	-
TGTGCCAGCAGTTACCGAGAAGGGAACACTGAAGCTTTCTTT	CASSYREGNTEAFF	TRBJ1-1	TRBV6-5	-	-
TGTGCCACCCAGGGAGATACGCAGTATTTT	CATQGDTQYF	TRBJ2-3	TRBV27	-	-
TGTGCCAGCAGCTCCGGCGACCCATCGGATTCACCCCTCCACTTT	CASSSGDPSDSPLHF	TRBJ1-6	TRBV7-9	-	-
TGTGCCAGCAGTGAAGGGGACAGCTATCAGCCCCAGCATTTT	CASSEGDSYQPQHF	TRBJ1-5	TRBV2	-	TRBD1
TGTGCCAGCAGTGTGGGCGGGGGGGATGAGCAGTTCTTC	CASSVGGGDEQFF	TRBJ2-1	TRBV2	few	TRBD2
TGTGCCTGCCACCGGCGGGGGGATACTGAAGCTTTCTTT	CACHRRGDTEAFF	TRBJ1-1	TRBV30	-	-